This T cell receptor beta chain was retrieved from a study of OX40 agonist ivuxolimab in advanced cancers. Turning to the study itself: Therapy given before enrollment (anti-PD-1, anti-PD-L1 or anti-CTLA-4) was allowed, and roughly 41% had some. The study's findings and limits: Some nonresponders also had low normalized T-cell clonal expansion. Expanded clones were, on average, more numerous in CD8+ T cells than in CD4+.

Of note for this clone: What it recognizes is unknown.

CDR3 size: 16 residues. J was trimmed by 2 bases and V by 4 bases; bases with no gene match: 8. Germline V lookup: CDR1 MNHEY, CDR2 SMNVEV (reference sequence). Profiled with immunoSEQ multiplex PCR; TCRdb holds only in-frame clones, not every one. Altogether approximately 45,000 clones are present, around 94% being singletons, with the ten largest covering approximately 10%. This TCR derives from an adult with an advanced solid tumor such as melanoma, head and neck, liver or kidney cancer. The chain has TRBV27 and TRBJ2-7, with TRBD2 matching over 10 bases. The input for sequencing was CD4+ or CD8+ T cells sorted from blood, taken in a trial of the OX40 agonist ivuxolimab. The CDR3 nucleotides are TGTGCCAGCAGTTCCTGGACTAGCGGCAAACCCTACGAGCAGTACTTC. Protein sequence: CASSSWTSGKPYEQYF.